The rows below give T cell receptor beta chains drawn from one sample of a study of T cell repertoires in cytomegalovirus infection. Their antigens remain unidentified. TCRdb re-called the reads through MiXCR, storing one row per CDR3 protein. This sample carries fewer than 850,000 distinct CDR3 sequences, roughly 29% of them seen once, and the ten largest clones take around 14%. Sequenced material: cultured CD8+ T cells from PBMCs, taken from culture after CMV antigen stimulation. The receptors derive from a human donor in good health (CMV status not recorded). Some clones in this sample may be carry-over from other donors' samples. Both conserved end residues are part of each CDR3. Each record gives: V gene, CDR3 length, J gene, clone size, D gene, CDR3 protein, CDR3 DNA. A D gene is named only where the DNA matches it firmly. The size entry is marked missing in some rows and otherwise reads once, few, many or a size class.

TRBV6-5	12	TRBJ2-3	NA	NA	CASSYSGTSQYF	TGTGCCAGCAGTTACTCAGGGACATCGCAGTATTTT
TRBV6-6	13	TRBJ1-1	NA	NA	CASSYVADTEAFF	TGTGCCAGCAGTTACGTGGCGGACACTGAAGCTTTCTTT
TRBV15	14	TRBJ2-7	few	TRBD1	CATSNRQGQREQYF	TGTGCCACCAGCAACAGACAGGGGCAGCGGGAGCAGTACTTC
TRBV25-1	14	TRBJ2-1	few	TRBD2	CASGWGGSYNEQFF	TGTGCCAGCGGCTGGGGGGGATCCTACAATGAGCAGTTCTTC
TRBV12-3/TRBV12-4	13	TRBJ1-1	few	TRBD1	CASSWDSSTEAFF	TGTGCCAGCAGTTGGGACAGTTCCACTGAAGCTTTCTTT
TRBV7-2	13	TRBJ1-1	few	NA	CASSWHLSTEAFF	TGTGCCAGCAGCTGGCATTTGAGCACTGAAGCTTTCTTT
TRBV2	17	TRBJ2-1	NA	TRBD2	CASLGLSGEGTTNEQFF	TGTGCCAGCCTAGGCCTTAGCGGGGAGGGCACCACCAATGAGCAGTTCTTC
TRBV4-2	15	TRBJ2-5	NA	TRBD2	CASSRLAGDQETQYF	TGTGCCAGCAGCCGACTAGCGGGGGACCAAGAGACCCAGTACTTC
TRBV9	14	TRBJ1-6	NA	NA	CASTGHDGNSPLHF	TGTGCCAGCACGGGACACGATGGAAATTCACCCCTCCACTTT
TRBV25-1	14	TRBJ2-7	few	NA	CASSESRGADEQYF	TGTGCCAGCAGTGAATCCCGGGGGGCAGACGAGCAGTACTTC
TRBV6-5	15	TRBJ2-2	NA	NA	CASSYSDYNTGELFF	TGTGCCAGCAGTTACTCGGATTACAACACCGGGGAGCTGTTTTTT